This T cell receptor (beta chain) was recorded in a study of T-cell reconstitution after alpha-beta-depleted transplantation in children. Overall study findings and caveats: Newly produced T cells mostly provided counts and TCRbeta diversity after one year, as hyperexpanded clones declined. It was surviving recipient T cells and thymic progenitors that gave some patients high TCRbeta diversity at day 60.

Using unique molecular identifiers, the investigators prepared the TCRbeta library. Each CDR3 protein is one row after TCRdb ran MiXCR on the PCR reads. The sample consists of about 120,000 distinct CDR3 sequences, more than 20% of them appearing once. This clonotype was detected ten times or more. Its antigen is not known. Germline CDR1 is LGHNA and CDR2 is YNFKEQ. There are 14 residues in the CDR3. Trimming removed 0 bases from V and 14 bases from J, with 17 bases in between. The V call is TRBV4-2, the J call TRBJ2-1; D remains ambiguous. The receptor's source is a male patient between 2 and 10 years old who had a stem cell transplant for chronic granulomatous disease, so the T cells may come from the graft donor. This material consisted of PBMCs, mostly from graft donor cells, taken 180 days after TCRalphabeta/CD19-depleted stem cell transplant. As DNA, the CDR3 is TGTGCCAGCAGCCAAGAGTCTACCCCGGGTCAGAAGTTCTTC. Amino acids: CASSQESTPGQKFF.